This entry is about one TCR beta chain. TCRdb's copy holds only in-frame clones and misses some; the assay was immunoSEQ multiplex PCR. This table has roughly 240,000 clones, roughly 90% appearing once. These data originate in a study of blood T cell repertoires in COVID-19. As for the study in general: Acute and convalescent COVID-19 specimens originated in the United States, Italy and Spain. T cells, B-cell-depleted T cells, or PBMCs provided the cDNA or gDNA that served as material.

Germline values: CDR1 SNHLY, CDR2 FYNNEI. This CDR3 comprises 13 residues. V was pared by 8 bases and J by 13 bases, with 13 bases of the junction left unmatched. V usage is TRBV2 and J usage is TRBJ2-1; 8 bases align to TRBD1. This receptor was taken from a woman in her thirties with acute COVID-19. The sequenced sample was PBMCs or T cells enriched from blood (not recorded which). CDR3 coding DNA: TGTGCCAGCGTGAACACCGGGACAGGATATCAGTTCTTC. It is translated as CASVNTGTGYQFF.